The next 30 T cell receptor beta chains were all read from a single sample in a study of T cells after posttransplantation cyclophosphamide. Measured with immunoSEQ multiplex PCR; TCRdb has only the in-frame clones, and not every one. The sample includes about 8,000 clones, none of them occurring once. Busulfan-fludarabine conditioning, marrow transplant, and cyclophosphamide on days +3 and +4 were administered. Here the sequenced sample was PBMCs, taken after allogeneic stem cell transplant with posttransplant cyclophosphamide. The receptors derive from a female patient aged 50-65 years who received an allogeneic stem cell transplant from a related donor, was CMV-positive, and had no GVHD. Some T cells may be graft donor cells.

For this clone: A junction end diverges from the germline sequence, so it may reflect a read error. V and J are TRBV11-3 and TRBJ1-1; weak D call: TRBD1 (5 bases). Germline values: CDR1 SGHNT, CDR2 YENEEA. The CDR3 sequence is 14 residues long. The CDR3 region is CASSWAGGYTQAFF. The CDR3 coding sequence is TGTGCCAGCAGTTGGGCCGGGGGGTACACTCAAGCTTTCTTT.

By sample fraction, this clone is medium-sized. V usage is TRBV18 and J usage is TRBJ2-1; TRBD1 matches at 11 bases. Germline CDR1 KGHSH, CDR2 LQKENI. The CDR3 length is 17 residues. V gave up 3 bases and J gave up 5 bases; unmatched junction bases: 9. CDR3 residues: CASSPASGTGGNNEQFF. CDR3 nucleotide sequence: TGTGCCAGCTCACCGGCCTCCGGGACAGGGGGTAACAATGAGCAGTTCTTC.

This clone was found many times. The rearrangement links TRBV5-1 to TRBJ2-2; the D gene is possibly TRBD1 (5 bases). The V end lost 0 bases, the J end lost 4 bases, and 10 bases lay between the germline ends. There are 15 residues in the CDR3. CDR1 is SGHRS and CDR2 is YFSETQ in the germline V gene. In nucleotides, the CDR3 is TGCGCCAGCAGCTTGGACAGGTTCCGCACCGGGGAGCTGTTTTTT. This encodes CASSLDRFRTGELFF.

The chain employs TRBV24-1 and TRBJ2-5; 9 bases fit TRBD1. In germline, CDR1 is KGHDR, CDR2 SFDVKD. There are 15 residues in the CDR3. The V and J ends lost 4 bases and 5 bases, in that order; junction bases with no gene match: 7. This CDR3 reads CATSDPGQGSETQYF. The CDR3, as DNA: TGTGCCACCAGTGACCCGGGACAGGGTAGCGAGACCCAGTACTTC.

This clone has ten or more counts. This chain uses TRBV5-1 with TRBJ1-2; weak D call: TRBD1 (5 bases). The ends were cut back, 0 bases at V and 7 bases at J, with 16 bases in the middle. From germline, CDR1 is SGHRS and CDR2 YFSETQ. The CDR3 has 15 amino acids. In DNA, the CDR3 is TGCGCCAGCAGCTTGGAGGGGAACTCAGAGAGTGGCTACACCTTC. This codes for CASSLEGNSESGYTF.

This clone was recorded at least ten times. The V and J genes are TRBV10-2 and TRBJ1-2; D unclear. CDR3 length: 13 amino acids. V lost 2 bases, J lost 5 bases, and 9 bases lay in between. CDR1 and CDR2 from the germline V gene are WSHSY and SAAADI. The CDR3 here is CASSEGQQYGYTF. As DNA, the CDR3 is TGCGCCAGCAGTGAGGGGCAGCAATATGGCTACACCTTC.

In its sample, this clone was seen many times. This CDR3 reads CASSSSTAADTQYF. As DNA, the CDR3 is TGTGCCAGCAGCTCCTCTACAGCGGCAGATACGCAGTATTTT. The chain couples TRBV7-9 to TRBJ2-3; maybe TRBD2 (5 bases). With 4 bases removed from V and 4 bases from J, the gap between germline ends came to 12 bases. CDR1 SEHNR and CDR2 FQNEAQ come from the germline V gene (reference sequence). The CDR3 has 14 amino acids.

There are many counts of this clone. This chain uses TRBV9 with TRBJ2-2; 7 positions match TRBD1. Germline V lookup: CDR1 SGDLS, CDR2 YYNGEE. The CDR3 loop spans 14 amino acids. Trimming cost V 4 bases and J 5 bases; bases outside gene matches: 5. The CDR3 here is CASSTSGGTGELFF. In nucleotides, the CDR3 is TGTGCCAGCAGCACTTCAGGGGGTACCGGGGAGCTGTTTTTT.

The table lists this clone with many counts. The V and J genes are TRBV19 and TRBJ1-1; D may be TRBD1 (6 bases). This CDR3 is built from 13 residues. V was pared by 8 bases and J by 5 bases, with 15 bases between. The germline CDR1 and CDR2 sequences are LNHDA and SQIVND (reference sequence). The CDR3 region is CASGGGAVTEAFF. For the CDR3, the DNA is TGTGCCAGTGGCGGGGGCGCGGTGACTGAAGCTTTCTTT.

This clone was picked up many times. V and J are TRBV27 and TRBJ1-5, with D perhaps matching TRBD1 (6 bases). V was shortened by 5 bases and J by 2 bases, with 22 bases between the two germline ends. The CDR3 totals 18 residues. Germline CDR1 and CDR2: MNHEY and SMNVEV (reference sequence). The CDR3, as DNA: TGTGCCAGCAGTGCCCTCTACGTGACAGGTTTCGGCAATCAGCCCCAGCATTTT. It encodes CASSALYVTGFGNQPQHF.

Many counts were recorded for this clone. The genes are TRBV27 and TRBJ1-5; D perhaps matches TRBD1 (6 bases). The CDR3 is 17 residues long. CDR1 and CDR2 from the germline V gene are MNHEY and SMNVEV (reference sequence). Trimming took 5 bases from V and 0 from J, leaving 17 bases between them. The chain's CDR3 is CASSPQQGPYSNQPQHF. CDR3 DNA: TGTGCCAGCAGTCCGCAACAGGGCCCCTATAGCAATCAGCCCCAGCATTTT.

This clone was detected only a few times. The chain recombines TRBV30 with TRBJ1-6; 8 bases align to TRBD1. In germline, CDR1 is GTSNPN, CDR2 SVGIG (reference sequence). The CDR3 runs 16 residues. Trimming took 0 bases from V and 8 from J; bases not matched to a gene: 9. The CDR3 sequence is CAWSVLWDRQDSPLHF. CDR3 bases: TGTGCCTGGAGTGTACTCTGGGACAGGCAGGATTCACCCCTCCACTTT. Filled out from reference TRBV30 and TRBJ1-6, the complete variable domain reads SQTIHQWPATLVQPVGSPLSLECTVEGTSNPNLYWYRQAAGRGLQLLFYSVGIGQISSEVPQNLSASRPQDRQFILSSKKLLLSDSGFYLCAWSVLWDRQDSPLHFGNGTRLTVT.

This clone was observed at least ten times. V is TRBV18 and J is TRBJ1-3, with D possibly TRBD1 on 6 matching bases. The germline V gene has CDR1 KGHSH and CDR2 LQKENI. V lost 0 bases and J 3 bases, leaving 24 bases between the germline ends. The CDR3 contains 20 residues. CDR3 DNA: TGTGCCAGCTCACCACCGTACGGGGCAGGGGATAATAGCCTTGGAAACACCATATATTTT. Translating gives CASSPPYGAGDNSLGNTIYF.

This clone appeared many times. The V and J genes are TRBV4-3 and TRBJ2-7; unclear D gene. The V end was cut by 4 bases, the J end by 1 base, with 11 bases between. This CDR3 spans 14 amino acids. In germline, CDR1 is LGHNA, CDR2 YSLEER. CDR3 sequence reads: CASSPLGSSYEQYF. CDR3 nucleotides: TGCGCCAGCAGCCCCTTAGGGTCTTCCTACGAGCAGTACTTC.

This chain uses TRBV5-6 with TRBJ2-2; 7 bases align to TRBD1. This CDR3 has 18 residues. The germline CDR1 and CDR2 sequences are SGHDT and YYEEEE. V shed 4 bases, J shed 1 base, and the junction held 13 bases outside the gene matches. The CDR3 loop reads CASSHNRGELRNTGELFF. In nucleotides, the CDR3 is TGTGCCAGCAGCCACAACAGGGGCGAACTCCGGAACACCGGGGAGCTGTTTTTT.

This clone was seen at least ten times. The rearrangement joins TRBV24-1 to TRBJ2-1; 8 positions match TRBD1. This CDR3 has 15 residues. V trimming: 1 base; J trimming: 5 bases; junction bases outside the gene matches: 3. Germline assignment: CDR1 KGHDR and CDR2 SFDVKD. The CDR3 region is CATSDFGQGDNEQFF. The CDR3 DNA follows: TGTGCCACCAGTGATTTCGGACAGGGTGACAATGAGCAGTTCTTC.

This clone was counted at least ten times. The chain carries TRBV9 and TRBJ2-1; TRBD2 is a possible D gene (6 bases). Germline V gene lookup returns CDR1 SGDLS and CDR2 YYNGEE. Trimming shortened V by 0 bases and J by 10 bases, and 17 bases separated the two germline ends. The CDR3 sequence is 15 residues long. This CDR3 is CASSVVAGLPAEQFF. The CDR3 DNA follows: TGTGCCAGCAGCGTAGTGGCGGGGTTACCCGCGGAGCAGTTCTTC.

This clone was seen repeatedly, ten times or more. The chain recombines TRBV7-6 with TRBJ2-1; 10 bases are a match to TRBD2. V shed 5 bases and J 4 bases; nucleotides not matched to a gene: 11. The length of the CDR3 is 17 residues. The V gene's germline CDR1 is SGHVS and CDR2 FNYEAQ. The CDR3 spells CASSPRTSGPIYNEQFF. Written as DNA, the CDR3 is TGTGCCAGCAGCCCCAGGACTAGCGGACCAATATACAATGAGCAGTTCTTC.

This clone was seen many times. The chain has TRBV7-3 and TRBJ1-2; the match to TRBD1 covers 8 bases. The CDR3 contains 14 residues. V lost 2 bases to trimming and J lost 8 bases; unmatched junction nucleotides: 7. Germline V lookup: CDR1 SGHTA, CDR2 FQGTGA. In nucleotides, the CDR3 is TGTGCCAGCAGCTTAGTCGCGACAGGGGAAGGCTACACCTTC. This sequence encodes CASSLVATGEGYTF.

This clone was seen many times. J is TRBJ1-4 and V is TRBV12-3 or TRBV12-4; 10 nucleotides line up with TRBD1. The CDR3 is 15 residues long. V trimming: 4 bases; J trimming: 5 bases; junction bases outside the gene matches: 4. The CDR3, as DNA: TGTGCCAGCAGTTCGACAGGGGGCTCCAATGAAAAACTGTTTTTT. It translates to CASSSTGGSNEKLFF.

This clone has only a few counts. The chain carries TRBV29-1 and TRBJ2-5; D is undetermined. The CDR3 runs 15 residues. Germline V CDR1 and CDR2: SQVTM, ANQGSEA. V was pared by 1 base and J by 0 bases, with 12 bases between. This CDR3 is CSVEGTNWYQETQYF. The CDR3 nucleotides read TGCAGCGTTGAAGGAACGAACTGGTACCAAGAGACCCAGTACTTC.

This clone was recorded many times. The gene calls are TRBV5-1 and TRBJ2-7; D is unresolved. The CDR3 runs 14 residues. The V end was cut by 5 bases, the J end by 1 base, with 13 bases between. Germline CDR1 and CDR2: SGHRS and YFSETQ. CDR3 protein: CASRTSGQSYEQYF. The CDR3 region has the DNA TGCGCCAGCAGGACATCTGGGCAGTCCTACGAGCAGTACTTC.

There are many counts of this clone. The V and J genes are TRBV6-4 and TRBJ2-1, with 9 bases lining up with TRBD1. The CDR3 has 14 amino acids. The germline V gene has CDR1 MRHNA and CDR2 SNTAGT. The V and J ends lost 5 bases and 4 bases, in that order; junction bases with no gene match: 3. CDR3 protein: CASSRDRAYNEQFF. CDR3 nucleotides: TGTGCCAGCAGTCGGGACAGGGCGTACAATGAGCAGTTCTTC.

This rearrangement joins TRBV4-1 to TRBJ1-6, with D uncertain. From germline, CDR1 is MGHRA and CDR2 YSYEKL. V gave up 1 base and J gave up 10 bases, with 8 bases separating them. The CDR3 totals 13 residues. The CDR3 bases are TGCGCCAGCAGCCAAGCAACATACTCACCCCTCCACTTT. Translating it yields CASSQATYSPLHF.

By proportion, this clone is medium-sized. The V call is TRBV4-3, the J call TRBJ2-1, with 8 nucleotides matching TRBD2. Looked up from germline, CDR1 is LGHNA and CDR2 is YSLEER. This CDR3 is 15 amino acids long. Trimming at V came to 3 bases and at J to 0 bases, leaving 1 base not matched to a gene. CDR3 region: CASSQGLVSYNEQFF. The CDR3, as DNA: TGCGCCAGCAGCCAGGGACTAGTCTCCTACAATGAGCAGTTCTTC.

This clone has a count of ten or more. The rearrangement joins TRBV4-1 to TRBJ1-2; possibly TRBD1 for D (6 bases). The germline V and J ends were trimmed by 2 bases and 2 bases, with 15 bases remaining between them. Germline V gives CDR1 MGHRA, CDR2 YSYEKL. CDR3 length equals 16 residues. DNA of the CDR3: TGCGCCAGCAGCCAATACGGACAGAGGTCCAACTATGGCTACACCTTC. Translating gives CASSQYGQRSNYGYTF.

By share of the sample, this clone is large (0.1 to 1%). The rearrangement uses TRBV27 and TRBJ2-3; 10 bases match TRBD2. V shed 1 base and J 2 bases; nucleotides not matched to a gene: 9. Germline V gene data show CDR1 as MNHEY and CDR2 as SMNVEV (reference sequence). The length of the CDR3 is 18 residues. CDR3 region: CASSLYGVTSGYTDTQYF. The CDR3 DNA is TGTGCCAGCAGTTTATACGGGGTGACTAGCGGGTACACAGATACGCAGTATTTT.

In this sample, this clone turned up many times. This sequence joins TRBV7-2 and TRBJ1-2; 8 bases fit TRBD1. The CDR3 runs to 14 residues. Looked up from germline, CDR1 is SGHTA and CDR2 is FQGNSA. Unmatched junction bases numbered 9, after V lost 4 bases and J lost 8 bases. CDR3 DNA: TGTGCCAGCAGCTCATGGCAGGGGGCGCGGGGCTACACCTTC. Translating gives CASSSWQGARGYTF.

This clone was seen ten or more times. The rearrangement links TRBV6-2 or TRBV6-3 to TRBJ1-5; 9 bases line up with TRBD1. Per the germline V gene, CDR1 is MNHEY and CDR2 is SVGEGT. CDR3 length equals 17 residues. J gave up 4 bases and V 7 bases, and 14 bases lay outside the gene matches. The CDR3 DNA sequence: TGTGCCAGCACCCACAGGGACAGGGCTTACGGAAATCAGCCCCAGCATTTT. Amino acid sequence: CASTHRDRAYGNQPQHF.

This clone was seen repeatedly, ten times or more. The V gene is TRBV11-2, the J gene TRBJ2-1; 8 nucleotides agree with TRBD2. The CDR3 runs 16 residues. Germline V CDR1 and CDR2: SGHAT, FQNNGV. Trimming took 5 bases from V and 3 from J; bases not matched to a gene: 9. In nucleotides, the CDR3 is TGTGCCAGCAGCCCGAGGCTGCGGGAGGTCTACAATGAGCAGTTCTTC. Translation: CASSPRLREVYNEQFF.